One and the same sample provided the 18 T cell receptor beta chains below, sequenced in a study of molecular identifiers for immune sequencing clone quantification. MiXCR was run by TCRdb on the PCR reads, yielding one entry per CDR3 protein. Found here are about 640,000 distinct CDR3 sequences, about 20% of them singletons; the top ten hold roughly 0.83%. The sequenced material came from naive CD8+ T cells from blood, with Jurkat cell RNA spiked in. Subset here: FACS-sorted CD8+CD4-CCR7+CD45RA+ naive T cells. The receptors were sampled from a human donor in good health. Some libraries in this study had Jurkat cell RNA spiked in.

This clonotype was counted ten times or more. This sequence joins TRBV10-2 and TRBJ1-1; perhaps TRBD1 as D (6 bases). The CDR3 extends over 15 amino acids. Trimming stripped 5 bases from V and 1 base from J, with 14 bases between. From germline, CDR1 is WSHSY and CDR2 SAAADI. CDR3 loop: CASSLGTSGNTEAFF. The CDR3 bases are TGCGCCAGCAGTCTGGGGACATCCGGGAACACTGAAGCTTTCTTT.

This clonotype appeared a few times. V gene TRBV28 combines with J gene TRBJ2-5; perhaps TRBD2 as D (5 bases). CDR3 size: 18 residues. V lost 3 bases and J 2 bases, leaving 22 bases between the germline ends. CDR1 is MDHEN and CDR2 is SYDVKM in the germline V gene. This CDR3 reads CASSFPPRTEPGQETQYF. The CDR3 DNA is TGTGCCAGCAGTTTCCCCCCCCGGACGGAGCCGGGACAAGAGACCCAGTACTTC.

This clonotype was counted many times. In nucleotides, the CDR3 is TGCAGCGTTTCCGGGACGCCCTACGAGCAGTACTTC. Translated, it gives CSVSGTPYEQYF. V gene TRBV29-1 combines with J gene TRBJ2-7, with D possibly being TRBD1 or TRBD2 (5 bases each). This CDR3 region has 12 residues. Deletions cut 5 bases from V and 2 bases from J, with 10 bases between. Per the germline V gene, CDR1 is SQVTM and CDR2 is ANQGSEA.

In its sample, this clonotype was seen once. A read error may be the cause here, since a much bigger clone is one base away. The chain joins TRBV6-6 to TRBJ1-6; D perhaps matches TRBD1 (5 bases). The germline gives CDR1 MNHNY, CDR2 SVGAGI (reference sequence). V was trimmed by 10 bases and J by 5 bases, leaving 12 bases between them. CDR3 size: 13 residues. CDR3 nucleotide sequence: TGTGCCACGCGGAGAGGGGATAATTCACCCCTCCACTTT. It is translated as CATRRGDNSPLHF.

This clonotype was observed many times. V usage is TRBV7-9 and J usage is TRBJ2-4; TRBD2 might be the D (5 bases). CDR1 and CDR2 (germline): SEHNR, FQNEAQ (reference sequence). The CDR3 has 14 residues. V lost 1 base to trimming and J lost 4 bases, with 8 bases between them. The CDR3 DNA follows: TGTGCCAGCAGCTTAGTCGAGGGTAAAAACATTCAGTACTTC. Translated: CASSLVEGKNIQYF.

This clonotype was observed at least ten times. The gene calls are TRBV6-5 and TRBJ2-2; possibly TRBD2 for D (6 bases). The CDR3 length is 17 residues. Germline lookup yields CDR1 MNHEY and CDR2 SVGAGI. The V end lost 2 bases, the J end lost 0 bases, and 13 bases lay between the germline ends. CDR3 residues: CASSYETERANTGELFF. The CDR3 DNA is TGTGCCAGCAGTTACGAAACCGAGCGGGCGAACACCGGGGAGCTGTTTTTT.

This clonotype has a handful of counts. CDR3 sequence: CASSLLGLAGGPYEQYF. In DNA, the CDR3 is TGTGCCAGCAGTTTACTTGGACTAGCGGGAGGGCCGTACGAGCAGTACTTC. The chain employs TRBV27 and TRBJ2-7; TRBD2 agrees at 15 bases. J lost 4 bases, V lost 2 bases, and 6 bases had no gene match. The CDR3 runs to 17 residues. Germline loops: CDR1 MNHEY, CDR2 SMNVEV (reference sequence).

At least ten counts were recorded for this clonotype. The chain uses TRBV7-9 and TRBJ2-2, with unresolved D. The germline V gene encodes CDR1 SEHNR and CDR2 FQNEAQ (reference sequence). The V and J ends lost 5 bases and 6 bases respectively, with 10 bases between them. The CDR3 runs 13 residues. The CDR3 reads CASSPEAPGELFF. CDR3 nucleotide sequence: TGTGCCAGCAGCCCCGAGGCTCCCGGGGAGCTGTTTTTT.

Remarks on this clonotype: A much larger clone lies a single base off, so this may be a read error. This sequence joins TRBV9 and TRBJ2-7; 9 bases map to TRBD2. The germline gives CDR1 SGDLS, CDR2 YYNGEE. This CDR3 has 15 amino acids. The CDR3 protein is CASRVGPSGAYEQYF. CDR3 coding DNA: TGTGCCAGCCGCGTGGGACCTAGCGGGGCCTACGAGCAGTACTTC. The full variable domain, with the rest looked up from reference TRBV9 and TRBJ2-7, is DSGVTQTPKHLITATGQRVTLRCSPRSGDLSVYWYQQSLDQGLQFLIQYYNGEERAKGNILERFSAQQFPDLHSELNLSSLELGDSALYFCASRVGPSGAYEQYFGPGTRLTVT.

This clonotype has only a few counts. The V and J genes are TRBV7-9 and TRBJ2-3, with a tentative D call TRBD1 (6 bases). V lost 2 bases and J lost 0, with 15 bases in between. The CDR3 consists of 17 residues. Germline loops: CDR1 SEHNR, CDR2 FQNEAQ (reference sequence). CDR3 sequence reads: CASSLRSRDTSTDTQYF. The CDR3 DNA reads as TGTGCCAGCAGCTTACGAAGCCGGGACACTAGCACAGATACGCAGTATTTT.

Turning to this clonotype: A read error may be the cause here, since a much bigger clone is one base away. The rearrangement links TRBV7-8 to TRBJ1-1; TRBD1 is a possible D gene (6 bases). This CDR3 is built from 15 residues. Trimming took 5 bases from V and 1 from J, leaving 14 bases between them. Germline lookup yields CDR1 SGHVS and CDR2 FQNEAQ. CDR3 loop: CASSRGGGSNTEAFF. The CDR3 DNA reads TGTGCCAGCAGCCGAGGGGGAGGCTCGAACACTGAAGCTTTCTTT.

This clonotype turned up a few times. Because the CDR3 is missing its conserved closing phenylalanine or tryptophan, this is likely a read error. This rearrangement joins TRBV11-2 to TRBJ1-1; D is unresolved. CDR1 is SGHAT and CDR2 is FQNNGV in the germline V gene. V lost 5 bases and J lost 6, with 10 bases in between. The CDR3 has 12 amino acids. CDR3 amino acids: CASSTRNAEAFL. CDR3 DNA sequence: TGTGCCAGCAGCACCAGAAACGCTGAAGCTTTCCTT.

This clonotype was counted ten times or more. This chain joins TRBV7-9 and TRBJ1-1; no clear D. The CDR3 has 12 amino acids. Germline lookup yields CDR1 SEHNR and CDR2 FQNEAQ (reference sequence). Between the trimmed V and J ends, which lost 5 bases and 4 bases, there was a span of 8 bases. CDR3 loop: CASSEGLTEAFF. The CDR3 DNA sequence: TGTGCCAGCAGCGAGGGTCTCACTGAAGCTTTCTTT.

This clonotype was detected many times. The J gene is TRBJ1-1, the V gene TRBV27; D remains unclear. Germline CDR1 is MNHEY and CDR2 is SMNVEV (reference sequence). V was trimmed by 2 bases and J by 5 bases, leaving 9 bases between them. The CDR3 sequence is 13 residues long. The chain's CDR3 is CASSLQSGTEAFF. In nucleotides, the CDR3 is TGTGCCAGCAGTTTACAAAGTGGGACTGAAGCTTTCTTT.

V and J are TRBV4-3 and TRBJ2-7; no clear D gene. This CDR3 region has 15 residues. Germline CDR1 LGHNA, CDR2 YSLEER. With 0 bases removed from V and 0 bases from J, the gap between germline ends came to 9 bases. CDR3 nucleotide sequence: TGCGCCAGCAGCCAAGAGATGGCCAGCTCCTACGAGCAGTACTTC. Its protein product is CASSQEMASSYEQYF.

This clonotype was seen at least ten times. The V call is TRBV28, the J call TRBJ2-7, with TRBD2 identical over 8 bases. Germline V gives CDR1 MDHEN, CDR2 SYDVKM. The V and J ends lost 1 base and 2 bases, in that order; junction bases with no gene match: 4. CDR3 length equals 15 residues. CDR3 coding DNA: TGTGCCAGCAGTTTATTCCGGGAGGGCCCCTACGAGCAGTACTTC. Protein sequence: CASSLFREGPYEQYF.

This clonotype was detected ten times or more. The V call is TRBV7-9, the J call TRBJ2-3; D is perhaps TRBD1 (7 bases). CDR1 SEHNR and CDR2 FQNEAQ come from the germline V gene (reference sequence). The CDR3 consists of 14 residues. V was pared by 5 bases and J by 3 bases, with 12 bases between. The CDR3 DNA reads as TGTGCCAGCAGCCCTCCAGGGGGGACAGATACGCAGTATTTT. Its translation: CASSPPGGTDTQYF.

The chain combines TRBV9 with TRBJ2-3; 10 bases fit TRBD2. The CDR3 totals 16 residues. CDR1 is SGDLS, CDR2 YYNGEE, per germline. V shed 3 bases and J 2 bases; nucleotides not matched to a gene: 6. The CDR3 sequence is CASSALTSGYTDTQYF. The CDR3 DNA is TGTGCCAGCAGCGCCCTGACTAGCGGGTACACAGATACGCAGTATTTT.